These T cell receptor beta chains were read from a single sample in a study of cytomegalovirus exposure and HLA in healthy donors. The assay was immunoSEQ multiplex PCR, and TCRdb's table has in-frame clones only and misses some. The sample has approximately 170,000 clones, 80% to 90% seen once. The material sequenced was PBMCs. Every receptor here comes from a male donor in good health and CMV-seronegative. Both conserved end residues are part of each CDR3. A D gene is named only where the DNA matches it firmly. The listing skips clone size in some rows; elsewhere it reads once, few, many or a size class.

abundance | j_gene | v_gene | d_gene | CDR3nt | CDR3aa
NA | TRBJ2-2 | TRBV6-1 | TRBD1 | TGTGCCAGCAGACCTAGACAGGGGAACACCGGGGAGCTGTTTTTT | CASRPRQGNTGELFF
NA | TRBJ1-1 | TRBV4-1 | NA | TGCGCCAGCAGCCAAGCTCGTGGCCCGAACACTGAAGCTTTCTTT | CASSQARGPNTEAFF
once | TRBJ2-5 | TRBV7-2 | NA | TGTGCCAGCAGCTTAGTAGGAGGGGGCATTCGGGAGACCCAGTACTTC | CASSLVGGGIRETQYF
NA | TRBJ2-7 | TRBV28 | NA | TGTGCCAGCAGTCAGGACACAATCTCCTACGAGCAGTACTTC | CASSQDTISYEQYF
NA | TRBJ2-1 | TRBV5-7 | TRBD2 | TGTGCCAGCAGCTATGATGGACTAGCGGGGGCTGGCAATGAGCAGTTCTTC | CASSYDGLAGAGNEQFF
NA | TRBJ1-4 | TRBV20-1 | NA | TGCAGTGCTTCAGGGCAGGAAAAACTGTTTTTT | CSASGQEKLFF
NA | TRBJ1-4 | TRBV4-1 | NA | TGCGCCAGCAGCCAAGGCCTACTTAATGAAAAACTGTTTTTT | CASSQGLLNEKLFF
NA | TRBJ1-2 | TRBV20-1 | NA | TGCAGTGCTAGGGCTCCTTATGGCTACACCTTC | CSARAPYGYTF
NA | TRBJ2-7 | TRBV6-1 | NA | TGTGCCAGCAGTGCAGACTACGAGCAGTACTTC | CASSADYEQYF
NA | TRBJ1-1 | TRBV7-2 | TRBD1 | TGTGCCAGCAGCTTTACAGGGGGCGCTAGGGCTGAAGCTTTCTTT | CASSFTGGARAEAFF
once | TRBJ2-2 | TRBV29-1 | NA | TGCAGCGTTGCGGCGGAGAACACCGGGGAGCTGTTTTTT | CSVAAENTGELFF
NA | TRBJ1-5 | TRBV4-1 | TRBD1 | TGCGCCAGCAGCCAACGACAGGGGGCCGGGCAGCCCCAGCATTTT | CASSQRQGAGQPQHF
NA | TRBJ1-2 | TRBV19 | NA | TGTGCCAGTAAGCAGGTCGACAGGCCCTTCCTCTATGGCTACACCTTC | CASKQVDRPFLYGYTF
NA | TRBJ2-1 | TRBV5-4 | TRBD1 | TGTGCCAGCAGCTGGACAGGTTTGGCGTTAGATGAGCAGTTCTTC | CASSWTGLALDEQFF
NA | TRBJ1-1 | TRBV7-8 | NA | TGTGCCAGCAGCTTAGGATGGACGGGAAACACTGAAGCTTTCTTT | CASSLGWTGNTEAFF
NA | TRBJ2-1 | TRBV7-8 | TRBD2 | TGTGCCAGCAGCCAACGACCCCCAACTAGCGGGGGATACAATGAGCAGTTCTTC | CASSQRPPTSGGYNEQFF
NA | TRBJ1-4 | TRBV11-2 | TRBD1 | TGTGCCAGCAGCCTGGCGGGACAGACTAATGAAAAACTGTTTTTT | CASSLAGQTNEKLFF
few | TRBJ1-2 | TRBV7-2 | NA | TGTGCCAGCAGCCCTCGCGGAGATGGCTACACCTTC | CASSPRGDGYTF
NA | TRBJ2-7 | TRBV28 | TRBD1 | TGTGCCAGCAGTTTGGGACAGTCGTTATCCTACGAGCAGTACTTC | CASSLGQSLSYEQYF
NA | TRBJ2-5 | TRBV5-6 | TRBD1 | TGTGCCAGCAGCTTGGGGTACAGGGGGCTATGGGAGACCCAGTACTTC | CASSLGYRGLWETQYF
NA | TRBJ1-6 | TRBV30 | NA | TGTGCCTGTAGGGGCTCCTATAATTCACCCCTCCACTTT | CACRGSYNSPLHF
NA | TRBJ1-2 | TRBV28 | NA | TGTGCCAGCCTAACAGGGTACTATGGCTACACCTTC | CASLTGYYGYTF
NA | TRBJ1-5 | TRBV9 | TRBD1 | TGTGCCAGCAGCGCCGGGACAGGGTATCAGCCCCAGCATTTT | CASSAGTGYQPQHF
few | TRBJ2-1 | TRBV28 | TRBD1 | TGTGCCAGCAGTTTATTCGACAGGGTCGATGAGCAGTTCTTC | CASSLFDRVDEQFF
NA | TRBJ2-1 | TRBV7-2 | NA | TGTGCCAGCAGCCGGGGGTCCTACAATGAGCAGTTCTTC | CASSRGSYNEQFF
NA | TRBJ2-5 | TRBV7-9 | NA | TGTGCCAGCAGCTTAGTGAGTGATGCGGAGACCCAGTACTTC | CASSLVSDAETQYF
NA | TRBJ2-5 | TRBV6-1 | TRBD1 | TGTGCCAGCAGTGTCACCTATGGACAGGGCCCCCAAGAGACCCAGTACTTC | CASSVTYGQGPQETQYF
NA | TRBJ1-3 | TRBV7-3 | TRBD1 | TGTGCCAGCAGCTGGGACAGTGAGAGCTCTGGAAACACCATATATTTT | CASSWDSESSGNTIYF
NA | TRBJ1-4 | TRBV6-1 | NA | TGTGCCAGCAGTGAACCGAGGGGGGGTAGGCCCGGGACTAATGAAAAACTGTTTTTT | CASSEPRGGRPGTNEKLFF
NA | TRBJ1-2 | TRBV29-1 | TRBD1 | TGCAGCGTCTACGGGACAGGGGGTAAGGGCTACACCTTC | CSVYGTGGKGYTF
NA | TRBJ1-5 | TRBV6-1 | NA | TGTGCCAGCACCTCCAGGGGAGAAGATAGCCAGCCCCAGCATTTT | CASTSRGEDSQPQHF
NA | TRBJ1-1 | TRBV6-5 | NA | TGTGCCAGCAGCTCCTTAATTGGGGGCGTGAGTGAAGCTTTCTTT | CASSSLIGGVSEAFF
NA | TRBJ2-1 | TRBV13 | NA | TGTGCCACCAACAAGCGGGAACCCACAGGGGGTTCCTACAATGAGCAGTTCTTC | CATNKREPTGGSYNEQFF
NA | TRBJ2-7 | TRBV7-2 | TRBD1 | TGTGCCAGCAGCTTAATCCTCCTCAGGGGGTCCCACGAGCAGTACTTC | CASSLILLRGSHEQYF
NA | TRBJ1-2 | TRBV10-2 | NA | TGCGCCAGCAGTGAGTCTTTGCGAGGATATAACTATGGCTACACCTTC | CASSESLRGYNYGYTF
NA | TRBJ2-7 | TRBV28 | NA | TGTGCCAGCAGTTTATCGTTAGCACCCTACGAGCAGTACTTC | CASSLSLAPYEQYF
NA | TRBJ2-1 | TRBV7-9 | TRBD2 | TGTGCCAGCAGCTTAGGCGGGAGAGGGCATGAGCAGTTCTTC | CASSLGGRGHEQFF
NA | TRBJ2-4 | TRBV13 | TRBD1 | TGTGCCAGCAGCTCCTTTCGACAGGGGAAAACCAAAAACATTCAGTACTTC | CASSSFRQGKTKNIQYF
once | TRBJ1-5 | TRBV6-1 | NA | TGTGCCAGCAGTGAAAGGCCCAGGGGTGGCAATCAGCCCCAGCATTTT | CASSERPRGGNQPQHF
NA | TRBJ1-4 | TRBV9 | TRBD1 | TGTGCCAGCAGTGGACAGGCAACTAATGAAAAACTGTTTTTT | CASSGQATNEKLFF
NA | TRBJ2-5 | TRBV29-1 | TRBD1 | TGCAGCGTTGCCTGGGACAGTCAAGAGACCCAGTACTTC | CSVAWDSQETQYF
NA | TRBJ1-1 | TRBV25-1 | TRBD1 | TGTGCCAGCAGTGATTACAGGGGCCTTGAGCATGGTGAAGCTTTCTTT | CASSDYRGLEHGEAFF
NA | TRBJ1-4 | TRBV9 | TRBD1 | TGTGCCAGCAGCGTCCGGGACAGGAATGAAAAACTGTTTTTT | CASSVRDRNEKLFF
NA | TRBJ2-7 | TRBV14 | TRBD2 | TGTGCCAGCAGCTTCGGGGGGAGCTCCTACGAGCAGTACTTC | CASSFGGSSYEQYF
NA | TRBJ2-2 | TRBV7-2 | TRBD2 | TGTGCCAGCAGCTTGCGACTAGCGGGGTACCCCGGGGAGCTGTTTTTT | CASSLRLAGYPGELFF
few | TRBJ2-7 | TRBV7-6 | TRBD1 | TGTGCCAGCAGCCCCGAGACAGGGGCGTCCTACGAGCAGTACTTC | CASSPETGASYEQYF
NA | TRBJ2-3 | TRBV7-2 | TRBD2 | TGTGCCAGCAGCTTAGTTGGGGGGGTGGCAGATACGCAGTATTTT | CASSLVGGVADTQYF
NA | TRBJ2-7 | TRBV29-1 | NA | TGCAGCGTCCTGACTTCTTCCGAGCAGTACTTC | CSVLTSSEQYF